This TCR beta chain is from a study of blood T cell repertoires in COVID-19. Study at large: Samples of COVID-19 (acute and convalescent) were obtained from the United States, Italy and Spain. T cells, B-cell-depleted T cells, or PBMCs supplied cDNA or gDNA.

Authors' data handling: Amplifying reference gene primers gave estimates of nucleated cell counts. Clones were read by immunoSEQ multiplex PCR, and TCRdb kept only the in-frame ones, dropping some. V, J and clone size are taken as reported in that table, and D and trimming were inferred from the DNA itself. The table records about 230,000 clones, 83% of them present only once. The CDR3 loop spans 13 amino acids. In germline, CDR1 is KGHSH, CDR2 LQKENI. The V end was cut by 3 bases, the J end by 5 bases, with 7 bases between. Sample: peripheral blood. The receptor comes from a woman in her fifties or sixties with acute or convalescent COVID-19. V usage is TRBV18 and J usage is TRBJ1-4; D not certain. CDR3 loop: CASSPGANEKLFF. The CDR3 DNA reads TGTGCCAGCTCACCGGGAGCCAATGAAAAACTGTTTTTT.